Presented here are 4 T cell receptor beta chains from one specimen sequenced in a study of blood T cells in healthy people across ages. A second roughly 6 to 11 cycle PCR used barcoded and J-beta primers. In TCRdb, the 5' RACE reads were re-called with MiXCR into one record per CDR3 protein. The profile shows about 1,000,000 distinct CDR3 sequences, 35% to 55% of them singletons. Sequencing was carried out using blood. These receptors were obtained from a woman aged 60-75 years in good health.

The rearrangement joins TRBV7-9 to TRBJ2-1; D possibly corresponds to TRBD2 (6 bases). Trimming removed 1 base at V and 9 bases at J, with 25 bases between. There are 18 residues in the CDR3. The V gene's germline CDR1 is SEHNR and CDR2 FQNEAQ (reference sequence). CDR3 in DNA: TGTGCCAGCAGCTTAGTGATCAGGAGGGAGGCCCGAGTTGGTGAGCAGTTCTTC. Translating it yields CASSLVIRREARVGEQFF. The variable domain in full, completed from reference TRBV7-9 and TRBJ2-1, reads DTGVSQNPRHKITKRGQNVTFRCDPISEHNRLYWYRQTLGQGPEFLTYFQNEAQLEKSRLLSDRFSAERPKGSFSTLEIQRTEQGDSAMYLCASSLVIRREARVGEQFFGPGTRLTVL.

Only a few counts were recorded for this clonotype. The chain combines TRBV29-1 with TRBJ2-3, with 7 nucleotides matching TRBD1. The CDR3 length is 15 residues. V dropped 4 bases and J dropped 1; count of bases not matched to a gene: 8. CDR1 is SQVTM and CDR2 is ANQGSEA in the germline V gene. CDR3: CSVVSVQGGTDTQYF. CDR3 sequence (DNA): TGCAGCGTTGTCAGCGTGCAGGGGGGCACAGATACGCAGTATTTT.

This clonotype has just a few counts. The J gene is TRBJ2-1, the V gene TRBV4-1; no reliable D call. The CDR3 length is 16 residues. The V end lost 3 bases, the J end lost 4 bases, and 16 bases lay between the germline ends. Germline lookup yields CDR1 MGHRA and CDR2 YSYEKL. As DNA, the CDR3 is TGCGCCAGCAGCCATGGTAGGGCGGCTCGGTACAATGAGCAGTTCTTC. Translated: CASSHGRAARYNEQFF.

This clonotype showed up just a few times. As DNA, the CDR3 is TGTGCCAGCAGCCCACGGCGTGAGCAGTTCTTC. Residues: CASSPRREQFF. This sequence joins TRBV28 and TRBJ2-1; D gene ambiguous. Germline V CDR1 and CDR2: MDHEN, SYDVKM. The CDR3 runs to 11 residues. The ends were cut back, 6 bases at V and 9 bases at J, with 9 bases in the middle.